This TCR beta chain came from a study of cytomegalovirus exposure and HLA in healthy donors. Study-wide findings and caveats: Association of fewer than 20,000 TCR beta sequences with HLA alleles was found at 0.05 false discovery rate in a later analysis. An analysis was carried out at a later point. It showed that HLA-associated TCR beta chains were more clonally expanded than equally common non-associated chains. The sole available immune exposure information was CMV serostatus.

A remark on this clone: Its antigen remains unknown.

The V and J ends lost 2 bases and 8 bases respectively, with 9 bases between them. CDR1 is SGHTA, CDR2 FQGTGA, per germline. The CDR3 length is 13 residues. In the PCR, 60 Vbeta and 13 Jbeta primers were used. Clones were sequenced by immunoSEQ multiplex PCR, and TCRdb holds only the in-frame ones, with some missing. Among approximately 150,000 clones listed, about 80% were seen once. This TCR was sampled from a man aged 25-45 years in good health and CMV-seronegative. The chain combines TRBV7-3 with TRBJ1-4, with D possibly matching TRBD1 (5 bases). Input material: PBMCs. This chain's CDR3 is CASSLDWGEKLFF. The CDR3 bases are TGTGCCAGCAGCTTAGATTGGGGCGAAAAACTGTTTTTT.